This TCR beta chain is from a study of cytomegalovirus exposure and HLA in healthy donors. This table comes from immunoSEQ multiplex PCR, and its TCRdb copy is limited to in-frame clones, with some not included. The sample contains fewer than 400,000 clones, roughly 85% of which appear only once. The germline V gene encodes CDR1 SEHNR and CDR2 FQNEAQ (reference sequence). Trimming stripped 5 bases from V and 11 bases from J, with 3 bases between. CDR3 size: 8 residues. This clonotype originated in a woman under 30 in good health and CMV-seronegative. J is TRBJ2-5 and V is TRBV7-9; D remains unclear. Sequencing used PBMCs. The chain's CDR3 is CASSPQYF. The CDR3 bases are TGTGCCAGCAGCCCTCAGTACTTC.